This paragraph covers one TCR beta chain sequence. No antigen is known for it. No base quality values were provided; no much bigger clone lies one nucleotide off. The immunoSEQ Assay, a bias-controlled multiplex PCR, was used to amplify TCRbeta CDR3 regions from genomic DNA. On the authors' methods: The number of nucleated cells in each sample was estimated by amplification of reference gene primers within the assay. To quantify the absolute abundance of each unique TCRbeta CDR3 rearrangement, sequence reads were collapsed and filtered. For each sample, productive Simpson clonality was calculated by taking the square root of Simpson's diversity index across productive rearrangements. As stored in TCRdb, this immuneACCESS dataset retains in-frame rearrangements with V and J assigned. A fraction of the clones does not appear; measured against another copy, unresolved V genes explain less than half of the discrepancy, and the remainder lacks a known reason. That table gives V, J and clone size, and the DNA gave D and trimming. The table for this sample lists tens of thousands of clones; about nine tenths of them were counted only once. Roughly 13% of the sample is held by the ten biggest clonotypes.

The collaborating institutions used their own protocols to collect whole blood in K2EDTA tubes. For TCRbeta analysis, collaborator samples were shipped as frozen whole blood, as isolated PBMCs, or as DNA extracted from either sample type. The source of the sample is a study of blood T cell repertoires in COVID-19 (dated by TCRdb to about 2020). Study-level background: The collaborator samples originated in the United States, Italy and Spain and spanned the acute and convalescent phases of COVID-19. The prospective study material was composed of cDNA or gDNA derived from T cells, B-cell-depleted T cells, or PBMCs. The dataset comprised deeply sampled blood TCRbeta repertoires from subjects exposed to, actively infected with, or recovered from COVID-19. The repertoires were released in a freely available public database meant as a resource for research on the immune response to SARS-CoV-2. The samples were drawn from two sources: the first 160 participants of the ongoing ImmuneRACE study, and 1,000 to 1,500 subjects contributed by 6 global collaborators. A de-identified subject ID, COVID-19 status, age in years and sex were almost always included in the sample metadata. Where available, HLA class I and class II types were obtained from metadata supplied by the sample provider rather than from assay-based typing.

The CDR3, from cysteine to phenylalanine, totals 18 residues. The DNA shown is the 54-base CDR3, in frame from base 1. The germline V and J ends show losses of 5 bases and 0 bases respectively, and no gene match explains 6 bases of the junction. According to the germline V gene, CDR1 reads LGHNA and CDR2 reads YSLEER. Broader findings and caveats from the paper: Clinical and demographic metadata were provided uncurated, with the amount varying by source and participant.

The origin of this receptor is a human donor in a cohort sampled during active COVID-19. The sample comprised peripheral blood. Recombination joined TRBV4-3 with TRBJ2-4, with 14 junctional bases fitting TRBD2. The DNA sequence follows: TGCGCCAGCAGCTTGGGACTAGCGGGGGATTTAGCCAAAAACATTCAGTACTTC. Its protein product is CASSLGLAGDLAKNIQYF.